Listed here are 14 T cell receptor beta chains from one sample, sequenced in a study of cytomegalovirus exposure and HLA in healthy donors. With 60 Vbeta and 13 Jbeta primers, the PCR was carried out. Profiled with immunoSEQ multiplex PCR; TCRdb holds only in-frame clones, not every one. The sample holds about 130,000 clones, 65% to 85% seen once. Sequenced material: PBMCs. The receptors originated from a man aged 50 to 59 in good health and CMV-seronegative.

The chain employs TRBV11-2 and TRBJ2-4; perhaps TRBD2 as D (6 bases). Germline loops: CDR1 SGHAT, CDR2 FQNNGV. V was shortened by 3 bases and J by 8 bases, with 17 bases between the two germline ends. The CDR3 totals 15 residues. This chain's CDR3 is CASSFGAGRMDIQYF. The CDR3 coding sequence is TGTGCCAGCAGCTTTGGGGCCGGGAGAATGGACATTCAGTACTTC.

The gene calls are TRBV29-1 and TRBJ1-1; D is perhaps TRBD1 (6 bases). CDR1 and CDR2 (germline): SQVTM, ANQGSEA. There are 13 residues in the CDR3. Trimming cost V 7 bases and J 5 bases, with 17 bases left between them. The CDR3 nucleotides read TGCAGCGCTCCAACAGGGTTGTCTACTGAAGCTTTCTTT. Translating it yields CSAPTGLSTEAFF.

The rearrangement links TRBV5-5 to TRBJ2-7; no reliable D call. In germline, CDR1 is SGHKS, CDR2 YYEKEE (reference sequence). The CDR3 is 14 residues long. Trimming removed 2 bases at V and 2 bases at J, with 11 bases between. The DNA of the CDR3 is TGTGCCAGCAGCTTCCAGCACTATACCTACGAGCAGTACTTC. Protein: CASSFQHYTYEQYF.

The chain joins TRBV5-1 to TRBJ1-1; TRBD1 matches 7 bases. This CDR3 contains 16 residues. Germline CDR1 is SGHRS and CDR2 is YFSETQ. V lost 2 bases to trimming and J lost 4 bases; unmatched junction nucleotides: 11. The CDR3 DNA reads TGCGCCAGCAGCTTACAGGGGTGGGTATTCGGCACTGAAGCTTTCTTT. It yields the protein CASSLQGWVFGTEAFF.

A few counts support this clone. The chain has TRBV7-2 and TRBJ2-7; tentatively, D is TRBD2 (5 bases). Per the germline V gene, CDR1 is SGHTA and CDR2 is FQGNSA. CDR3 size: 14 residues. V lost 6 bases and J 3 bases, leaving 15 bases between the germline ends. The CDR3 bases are TGTGCCAGCAGTTTGTCGGGGATCAACTACGAGCAGTACTTC. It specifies CASSLSGINYEQYF. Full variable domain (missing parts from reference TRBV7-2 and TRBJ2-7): GAGVSQSPSNKVTEKGKDVELRCDPISGHTALYWYRQSLGQGLEFLIYFQGNSAPDKSGLPSDRFSAERTGGSVSTLTIQRTQQEDSAVYLCASSLSGINYEQYFGPGTRLTVT.

The CDR3 DNA follows: TGTGCCAGCCGTCCGGGGGGGCTGAGGGGCGGCAATCAGCCCCAGCATTTT. Translation: CASRPGGLRGGNQPQHF. The chain links TRBV19 to TRBJ1-5; tentatively, D is TRBD1 (6 bases). V lost 9 bases, J lost 2 bases, and 23 bases lay in between. The CDR3 contains 17 residues. Germline CDR1 is LNHDA and CDR2 is SQIVND (reference sequence). The entire variable domain, with the rest obtained from reference TRBV19 and TRBJ1-5, is as follows: DGGITQSPKYLFRKEGQNVTLSCEQNLNHDAMYWYRQDPGQGLRLIYYSQIVNDFQKGDIAEGYSVSREKKESFPLTVTSAQKNPTAFYLCASRPGGLRGGNQPQHFGDGTRLSIL.

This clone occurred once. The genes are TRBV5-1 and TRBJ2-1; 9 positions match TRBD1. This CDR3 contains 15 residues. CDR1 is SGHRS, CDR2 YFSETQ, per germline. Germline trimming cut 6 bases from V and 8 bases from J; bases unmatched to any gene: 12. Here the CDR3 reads CASIRGTGRVDEQFF. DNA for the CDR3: TGCGCCAGCATAAGAGGGACAGGGAGGGTTGATGAGCAGTTCTTC.

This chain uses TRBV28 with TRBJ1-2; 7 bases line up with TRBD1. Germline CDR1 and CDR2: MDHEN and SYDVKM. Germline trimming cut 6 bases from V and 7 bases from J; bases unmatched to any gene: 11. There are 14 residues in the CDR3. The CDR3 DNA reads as TGTGCCAGCAGACCGACGGGGACAGAAATTGGCTACACCTTC. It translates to CASRPTGTEIGYTF.

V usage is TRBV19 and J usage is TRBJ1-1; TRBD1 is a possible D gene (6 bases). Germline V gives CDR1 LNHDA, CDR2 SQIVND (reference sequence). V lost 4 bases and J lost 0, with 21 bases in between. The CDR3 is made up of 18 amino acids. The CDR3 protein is CASSTQWGGQVVNTEAFF. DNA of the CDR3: TGTGCCAGTAGTACCCAATGGGGGGGGCAAGTCGTGAACACTGAAGCTTTCTTT.

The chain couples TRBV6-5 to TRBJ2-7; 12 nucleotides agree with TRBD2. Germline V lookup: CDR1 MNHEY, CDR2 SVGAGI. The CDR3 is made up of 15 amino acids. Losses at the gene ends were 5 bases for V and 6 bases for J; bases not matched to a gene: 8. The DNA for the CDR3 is TGTGCCAGCAGTGCTAGCGGGAGGGCAATGCCCGAGCAGTACTTC. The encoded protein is CASSASGRAMPEQYF.

The CDR3 DNA reads as TGTGCCAGCAAGGGGGAGTTGGGGGAGACCCAGTACTTC. It translates to CASKGELGETQYF. The chain is built from TRBV2 and TRBJ2-5; D is perhaps TRBD1 (6 bases). The CDR3 runs 13 residues. The V end lost 7 bases, the J end lost 5 bases, and 14 bases lay between the germline ends. Germline-derived CDR1 and CDR2 are SNHLY and FYNNEI.

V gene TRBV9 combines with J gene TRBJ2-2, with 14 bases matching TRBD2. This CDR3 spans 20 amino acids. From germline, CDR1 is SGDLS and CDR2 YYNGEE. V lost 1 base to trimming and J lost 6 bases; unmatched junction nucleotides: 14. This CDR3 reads CASSVTGTSGSRGKSGELFF. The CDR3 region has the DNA TGTGCCAGCAGCGTAACAGGGACTAGCGGGAGTCGGGGCAAGTCCGGGGAGCTGTTTTTT.

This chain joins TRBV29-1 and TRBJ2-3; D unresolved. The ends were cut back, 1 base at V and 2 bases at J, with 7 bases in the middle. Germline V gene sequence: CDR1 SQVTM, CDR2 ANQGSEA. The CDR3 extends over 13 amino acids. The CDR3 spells CSVEGSATDTQYF. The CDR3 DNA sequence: TGCAGCGTTGAAGGGAGTGCCACAGATACGCAGTATTTT.

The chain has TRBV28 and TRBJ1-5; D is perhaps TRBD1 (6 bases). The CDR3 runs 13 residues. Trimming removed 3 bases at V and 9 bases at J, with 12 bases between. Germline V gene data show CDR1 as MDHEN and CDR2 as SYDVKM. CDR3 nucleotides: TGTGCCAGCAGTTTTGGTGGGGGCCGGCCCCAGCATTTT. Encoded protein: CASSFGGGRPQHF.